The 23 T cell receptor beta chains presented below share a single source sample, sequenced in a study of shared clonotypes between healthy human individuals. Produced via immunoSEQ multiplex PCR; TCRdb's table is partial and in-frame only. Of around 2.1 million clones listed, about 93% are singletons. It was CD45RO-negative cells, positively selected for CCR7, that made up naive CD8 cells, with terminally differentiated effector memory CD45RA+ cells excluded. The sequenced sample was naive CD8+ T cells from PBMCs. These receptors were obtained from a man between 18 and 29 years old in good health. Some clones in this sample may be carry-over from other donors' samples.

J is TRBJ1-1 and V is TRBV6-1; a possible D gene is TRBD1 (5 bases). V was clipped by 11 bases and J by 1 base, with 11 bases between them. CDR1 is MNHNS and CDR2 is SASEGT in the germline V gene. The length of the CDR3 is 12 residues. CDR3 residues: CAEGDPNTEAFF. DNA for the CDR3: TGTGCCGAAGGGGATCCGAACACTGAAGCTTTCTTT.

The chain joins TRBV6-5 to TRBJ2-1; D gene unclear. Trimming took off 2 bases at V and 6 bases at J, with 11 bases between the two ends. Germline V gene sequence: CDR1 MNHEY, CDR2 SVGAGI. The CDR3 has 14 amino acids. The CDR3 sequence: CASSYGARPNEQFF. The CDR3 DNA follows: TGTGCCAGCAGTTACGGAGCACGGCCCAATGAGCAGTTCTTC.

The chain links TRBV5-1 to TRBJ2-1; D unclear. V was trimmed by 2 bases and J by 0 bases, leaving 12 bases between them. Germline CDR1 reads SGHRS; CDR2 reads YFSETQ. This CDR3 contains 16 residues. The CDR3 region has the DNA TGCGCCAGCAGCTTAACCGGTTCGAGCTCCTACAATGAGCAGTTCTTC. This codes for CASSLTGSSSYNEQFF.

The chain links TRBV6-5 to TRBJ1-1; 7 nucleotides agree with TRBD1. Losses at the gene ends were 6 bases for V and 5 bases for J; bases not matched to a gene: 9. Germline V gives CDR1 MNHEY, CDR2 SVGAGI. This CDR3 is 14 amino acids long. The CDR3 DNA reads TGTGCCAGCAGCATCTTCGCAGGGGGGACTGAAGCTTTCTTT. Protein product: CASSIFAGGTEAFF.

The rearrangement uses TRBV4-1 and TRBJ2-1; D not certain. Between the trimmed V and J ends, which lost 7 bases and 0 bases, there was a span of 13 bases. The CDR3 is 15 residues long. Germline V gene sequence: CDR1 MGHRA, CDR2 YSYEKL. The CDR3 DNA sequence: TGCGCCAGCAAAATGGACGGCGACTCCTACAATGAGCAGTTCTTC. Translation gives CASKMDGDSYNEQFF.

The chain joins TRBV7-2 to TRBJ2-1, with no clear D. Trimming removed 2 bases from V and 7 bases from J, with 12 bases in between. The germline gives CDR1 SGHTA, CDR2 FQGNSA. CDR3 length: 14 residues. This CDR3 reads CASSLPHYGNEQFF. CDR3 in DNA: TGTGCCAGCAGCTTACCCCACTATGGGAATGAGCAGTTCTTC.

As regards this clone: Other DNA sequences in this specimen translate into the identical CDR3. The gene calls are TRBV7-9 and TRBJ2-5; D is ambiguous. Per the germline V gene, CDR1 is SEHNR and CDR2 is FQNEAQ (reference sequence). The CDR3 contains 12 residues. Deletions cut 0 bases from V and 4 bases from J, with 3 bases between. CDR3 protein: CASSLAGETQYF. In nucleotides, the CDR3 is TGTGCCAGCAGCTTAGCAGGAGAGACCCAGTACTTC.

The rearrangement joins TRBV28 to TRBJ2-1; D is perhaps TRBD1 (5 bases). The V end lost 6 bases, the J end lost 2 bases, and 11 bases lay between the germline ends. The CDR3 extends over 14 amino acids. Per the germline V gene, CDR1 is MDHEN and CDR2 is SYDVKM. CDR3: CASSTARAYNEQFF. Here the CDR3 DNA reads TGTGCCAGCAGCACAGCCAGGGCCTACAATGAGCAGTTCTTC.

This chain uses TRBV11-1 with TRBJ2-5, with D possibly being TRBD1 or TRBD2 (5 bases each). Germline V gene data show CDR1 as SGHAT and CDR2 as FQDESV (reference sequence). The CDR3 is 14 amino acids. Trimming cost V 3 bases and J 5 bases, with 13 bases left between them. The CDR3 spells CASSFGGGPETQYF. The CDR3 DNA sequence: TGTGCCAGCAGCTTTGGTGGGGGTCCGGAGACCCAGTACTTC.

In this sample, this clone turned up once. The chain has TRBV9 and TRBJ2-7, with 8 bases matching TRBD2. With 0 bases clipped from V and 1 base from J, the junction kept 3 bases outside the gene matches. This CDR3 comprises 15 residues. Germline loops: CDR1 SGDLS, CDR2 YYNGEE. CDR3 DNA: TGTGCCAGCAGCGTAGGGGTAGCGGGATCCTACGAGCAGTACTTC. This translates into CASSVGVAGSYEQYF.

This sequence joins TRBV28 and TRBJ2-1, with 12 bases that match TRBD2. The V and J ends lost 7 bases and 8 bases, in that order; junction bases with no gene match: 6. The CDR3 sequence is 14 residues long. Germline CDR1 reads MDHEN; CDR2 reads SYDVKM. CDR3: CASTLGLAGHEQFF. CDR3 coding DNA: TGTGCCAGCACCCTAGGACTAGCGGGACATGAGCAGTTCTTC.

The rearrangement links TRBV5-8 to TRBJ1-1; maybe TRBD1 (6 bases). V dropped 7 bases and J dropped 4 bases, with 23 bases sitting between them. This CDR3 region has 16 residues. Germline V gene sequence: CDR1 SGHTS, CDR2 YDEGEE. CDR3 coding DNA: TGTGCCAGCGAGCTTGGTTTGGGGGGCAGGGGCACTGAAGCTTTCTTT. Its protein is CASELGLGGRGTEAFF.

Notes on this clone: The sample carries other DNA sequences with the same CDR3. The J gene is TRBJ2-7, the V gene TRBV28, with 10 bases lining up with TRBD2. The CDR3 covers 14 residues. Unmatched junction bases numbered 4, after V lost 5 bases and J lost 3 bases. Germline V gene sequence: CDR1 MDHEN, CDR2 SYDVKM. The CDR3 loop reads CASSPRTSGYEQYF. The DNA for the CDR3 is TGTGCCAGCAGTCCCCGGACTAGCGGCTACGAGCAGTACTTC.

This clone was recorded a few times. This chain links TRBV10-2 with TRBJ1-2, with TRBD1 identical over 7 bases. Per germline, CDR1 WSHSY and CDR2 SAAADI. V was clipped by 5 bases and J by 7 bases; unmatched bases: 7. The CDR3 spans 13 residues. The CDR3 DNA follows: TGCGCCAGCAGTTCTGACAGGGCGGGTGGCTACACCTTC. It codes for CASSSDRAGGYTF.

V usage is TRBV7-2 and J usage is TRBJ2-1; TRBD2 matches 8 bases. With V trimmed by 2 bases and J by 3 bases, 9 bases remained unmatched. This CDR3 spans 17 amino acids. Per the germline V gene, CDR1 is SGHTA and CDR2 is FQGNSA. CDR3 in DNA: TGTGCCAGCAGCTTAAGGGCTGTGACTAGCGTCTACAATGAGCAGTTCTTC. It codes for CASSLRAVTSVYNEQFF.

The chain couples TRBV7-9 to TRBJ1-3; D unclear. Per the germline V gene, CDR1 is SEHNR and CDR2 is FQNEAQ (reference sequence). The V gene lost 3 bases and the J gene lost 1 base, with 16 bases spanning the gap. The CDR3 covers 17 residues. The CDR3 coding sequence is TGTGCCAGCAGCTTTGTCCAGGCCCCGGTGTCTGGAAACACCATATATTTT. It codes for CASSFVQAPVSGNTIYF.

This clone has a handful of counts. V is TRBV25-1 and J is TRBJ2-2, with D tentatively TRBD1 (6 bases). V was shortened by 3 bases and J by 7 bases, with 12 bases between the two germline ends. Germline V gives CDR1 MGHDK, CDR2 SYGVNS. The CDR3 is 14 amino acids. The CDR3 is CASSDPGAIGELFF. For the CDR3, the DNA is TGTGCCAGCAGTGACCCAGGGGCTATCGGGGAGCTGTTTTTT.

J is TRBJ2-5 and V is TRBV11-2; 7 nucleotides line up with TRBD1. The CDR3 covers 14 residues. Germline V CDR1 and CDR2: SGHAT, FQNNGV. J lost 3 bases, V lost 5 bases, and 6 bases had no gene match. CDR3 amino acids: CASSQQGLEETQYF. The DNA for the CDR3 is TGTGCCAGCAGCCAACAGGGGTTAGAAGAGACCCAGTACTTC.

The V and J genes are TRBV5-4 and TRBJ1-1; 7 bases agree with TRBD1. The CDR3 has 15 residues. Germline CDR1 is SGHNT and CDR2 is YYREEE (reference sequence). The J segment lost 3 bases and the V segment lost 4 bases, leaving 9 bases of the junction unmatched. CDR3 DNA sequence: TGTGCCAGCAGCGCGGGACACCAGGGGGACACTGAAGCTTTCTTT. It yields the protein CASSAGHQGDTEAFF.

As for this clone: This sample also contains other DNA sequences that code for the same CDR3. The chain joins TRBV27 to TRBJ2-3, with a possible D match to TRBD2 (6 bases). The CDR3 consists of 15 residues. CDR1 and CDR2 from the germline V gene are MNHEY and SMNVEV (reference sequence). The ends were cut back, 1 base at V and 4 bases at J, with 12 bases in the middle. CDR3 sequence (DNA): TGTGCCAGCAGTTTATTTTCGGGGGTGGCAGATACGCAGTATTTT. Protein sequence: CASSLFSGVADTQYF.

The rearrangement uses TRBV6-6 and TRBJ1-4; no definite D call. Trimming removed 4 bases at V and 6 bases at J, with 6 bases between. Germline loops: CDR1 MNHNY, CDR2 SVGAGI (reference sequence). CDR3 length: 12 residues. The CDR3 protein is CASSFKDEKLFF. In DNA, the CDR3 is TGTGCCAGCAGTTTCAAGGATGAAAAACTGTTTTTT.

This chain connects TRBV6-5 to TRBJ1-1, with D perhaps matching TRBD1 (5 bases). V was cut by 0 bases and J by 5 bases, with 16 bases left in between. The CDR3 runs to 16 residues. Per germline, CDR1 MNHEY and CDR2 SVGAGI. CDR3 in DNA: TGTGCCAGCAGTTACTCACGAAATTTGGGGGGAACTGAAGCTTTCTTT. This codes for CASSYSRNLGGTEAFF.

The V and J genes are TRBV7-9 and TRBJ2-5, with D possibly being TRBD1 or TRBD2 (5 bases each). CDR3 length: 14 amino acids. Germline V gene data show CDR1 as SEHNR and CDR2 as FQNEAQ (reference sequence). V was clipped by 0 bases and J by 5 bases, with 10 bases between them. The CDR3 region is CASSLAGDGETQYF. The CDR3 nucleotides are TGTGCCAGCAGCTTAGCGGGGGACGGGGAGACCCAGTACTTC.